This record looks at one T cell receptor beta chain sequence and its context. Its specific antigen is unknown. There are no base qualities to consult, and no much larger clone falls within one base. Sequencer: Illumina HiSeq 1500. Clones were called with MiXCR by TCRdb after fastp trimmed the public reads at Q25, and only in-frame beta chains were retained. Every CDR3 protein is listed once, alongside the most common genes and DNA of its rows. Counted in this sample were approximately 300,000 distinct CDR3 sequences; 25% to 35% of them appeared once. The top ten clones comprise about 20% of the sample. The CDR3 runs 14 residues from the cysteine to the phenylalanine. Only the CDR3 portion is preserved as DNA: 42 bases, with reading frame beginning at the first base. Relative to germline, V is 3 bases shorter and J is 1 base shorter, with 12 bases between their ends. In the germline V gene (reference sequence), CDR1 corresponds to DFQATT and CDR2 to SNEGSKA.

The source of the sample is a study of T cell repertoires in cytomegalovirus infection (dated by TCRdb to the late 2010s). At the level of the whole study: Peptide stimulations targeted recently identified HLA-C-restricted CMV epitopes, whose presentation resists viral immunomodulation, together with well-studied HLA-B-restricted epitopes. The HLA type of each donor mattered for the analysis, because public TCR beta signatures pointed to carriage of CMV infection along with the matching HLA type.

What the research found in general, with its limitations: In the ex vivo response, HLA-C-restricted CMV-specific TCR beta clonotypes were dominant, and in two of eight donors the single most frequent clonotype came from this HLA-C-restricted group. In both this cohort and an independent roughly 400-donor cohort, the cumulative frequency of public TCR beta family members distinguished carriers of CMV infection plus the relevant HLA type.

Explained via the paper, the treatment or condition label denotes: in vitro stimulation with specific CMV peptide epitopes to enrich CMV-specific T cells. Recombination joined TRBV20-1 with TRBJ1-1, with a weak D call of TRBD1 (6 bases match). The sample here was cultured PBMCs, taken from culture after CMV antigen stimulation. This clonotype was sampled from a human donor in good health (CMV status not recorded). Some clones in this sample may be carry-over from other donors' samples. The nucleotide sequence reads TGCAGTGCTAGTCTAAGACAGGCGAACACTGAAGCTTTCTTT. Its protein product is CSASLRQANTEAFF.